The source of this TCR beta chain is a study of Tregs in tolerant kidney transplant recipients. Study-level findings and limits: This study did not directly address biological reproducibility. Findings come from small patient numbers and require larger validation. Activated donor B cell expansion appeared to reveal the most relevant donor-specific TCRbeta repertoire.

Worth noting for this clone: What it binds is not known.

Germline V lookup: CDR1 SGHRS, CDR2 YFSETQ. The CDR3 is 14 residues long. Trimming at V came to 2 bases and at J to 3 bases, leaving 1 base not matched to a gene. Unstimulated regulatory T cells (CD4+CD25+CD127-), CD4+CD25- non-regulatory cells, CD4 and CD8 cells were FACS-sorted from thawed PBMCs. Here immunoSEQ multiplex PCR was the method, and the copy in TCRdb shows in-frame clones only, minus some. Here the sample spans 110,000 or so clones, roughly 93% being singletons. V is TRBV5-1 and J is TRBJ2-5; TRBD2 matches 10 bases. Input material: CD4+ T cells from blood. This sequence was found in a human donor in good health. CDR3 coding DNA: TGCGCCAGCAGCTTCGGACTAGCGGAAGAGACCCAGTACTTC. Amino acid sequence: CASSFGLAEETQYF.